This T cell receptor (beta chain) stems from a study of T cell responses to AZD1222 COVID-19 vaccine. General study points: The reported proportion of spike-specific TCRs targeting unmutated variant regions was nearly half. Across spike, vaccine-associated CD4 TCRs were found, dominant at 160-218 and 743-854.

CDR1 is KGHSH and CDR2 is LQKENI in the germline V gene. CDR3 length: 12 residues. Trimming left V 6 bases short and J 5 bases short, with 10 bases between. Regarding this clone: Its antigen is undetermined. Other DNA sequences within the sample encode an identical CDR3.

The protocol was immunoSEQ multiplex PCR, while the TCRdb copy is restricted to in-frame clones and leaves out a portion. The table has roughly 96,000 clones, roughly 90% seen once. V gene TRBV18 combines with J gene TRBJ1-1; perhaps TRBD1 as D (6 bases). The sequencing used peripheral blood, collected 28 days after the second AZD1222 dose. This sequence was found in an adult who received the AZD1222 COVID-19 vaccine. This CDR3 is CASSSQGTEAFF. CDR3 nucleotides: TGTGCCAGCTCGTCACAGGGTACTGAAGCTTTCTTT.